This T cell receptor (beta chain) was recovered during a study of blood T cell repertoires in COVID-19 (dated by TCRdb to the early 2020s). Regarding the research as a whole: The collaborator samples originated in the United States, Italy and Spain and spanned the acute and convalescent phases of COVID-19. The prospective study material was composed of cDNA or gDNA derived from T cells, B-cell-depleted T cells, or PBMCs. The repertoires were released in a freely available public database intended as a resource for research on the immune response to SARS-CoV-2. The samples were drawn from two sources: the first 160 participants of the ongoing ImmuneRACE study, and 1,000 to 1,500 subjects contributed by 6 global collaborators. Deeply sampled blood TCRbeta repertoires from subjects exposed to, actively infected with, or recovered from COVID-19 were included in the dataset. Where available, HLA class I and class II types were obtained from metadata supplied by the sample provider rather than from assay-based typing. The sample metadata nearly always contained a de-identified subject ID, COVID-19 status, age in years and sex.

Broader findings and caveats from the paper: The amount of clinical and demographic metadata varied by source and participant and was provided uncurated.

With regard to this clone: Its antigen has not been determined. There are no base qualities to consult, and no much larger clone falls within one base.

TCRbeta CDR3 regions were amplified from genomic DNA by means of the immunoSEQ Assay, a bias-controlled multiplex PCR. The authors processed their data as follows. The number of nucleated cells in each sample was estimated by amplification of reference gene primers within the assay. To quantify the absolute abundance of each unique TCRbeta CDR3 rearrangement, sequence reads were collapsed and filtered. For each sample, productive Simpson clonality was calculated by taking the square root of Simpson's diversity index across productive rearrangements. Here the immuneACCESS table is served through TCRdb, limited to in-frame sequences with V and J called. Missing clones are a known gap in these copies; in checked studies unresolved V genes cover under half, and the rest lacks a known reason. The DNA was the basis for D and trimming; V, J and clone size are from that table. Counted in this sample were 130,000 or so clones; around 84% of them appeared once. In total, the top ten clones hold more than 2% of the sample.

Participants in the prospective study were enrolled through a virtual design, were aged roughly 18 to 100 years, and lived in approximately 25 United States geographic areas. In the prospective study, cohorts were assigned on the basis of participant-reported clinical history obtained from a screening survey and a study questionnaire. Each participant in the prospective study had whole blood, serum and a nasopharyngeal or oropharyngeal swab collected by mobile phlebotomists. Prospective study participants could optionally give additional blood draws and questionnaires over an approximately 2-month period. Before DNA extraction, prospective study blood samples were shipped either frozen or at room temperature. The receptor comes from a man aged 35 to 55 with acute COVID-19. Sequencing was done on a sample of PBMCs or T cells enriched from blood (not recorded which).

CDR3 protein: CASSPATSGFYNEQFF. The bases read TGTGCCAGCAGTCCCGCGACTAGCGGGTTCTACAATGAGCAGTTCTTC. The V gene is TRBV28 and the J gene is TRBJ2-1; 10 central bases correspond to TRBD2. The CDR3 sequence holds 16 residues, the cysteine and phenylalanine included. Just the 48-base CDR3 DNA is kept, in frame starting at base 1. CDR1 is given as MDHEN and CDR2 as SYDVKM, both from the germline V gene. V ends up 5 bases short and J 3 bases short, with an unmatched junction base count of 7.